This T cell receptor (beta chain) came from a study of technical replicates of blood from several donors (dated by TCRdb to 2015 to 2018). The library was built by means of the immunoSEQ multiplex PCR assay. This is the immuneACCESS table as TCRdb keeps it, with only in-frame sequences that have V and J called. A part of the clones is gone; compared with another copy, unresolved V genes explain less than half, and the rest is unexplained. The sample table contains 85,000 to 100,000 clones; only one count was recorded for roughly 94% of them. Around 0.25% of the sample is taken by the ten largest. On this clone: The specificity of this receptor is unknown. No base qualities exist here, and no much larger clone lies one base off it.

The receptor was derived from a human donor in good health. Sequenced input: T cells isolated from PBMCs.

The nucleotides read TGTGCCAGCAGCCTTTATGGGCCTCCGACAGGGAAGAATTCACCCCTCCACTTT. The encoded protein is CASSLYGPPTGKNSPLHF. Rearrangement joined TRBV7-6 to TRBJ1-6; 7 junctional bases match TRBD1. From the cysteine through the phenylalanine, the CDR3 covers 18 amino acids. CDR3 DNA is the only sequence kept; it has 54 bases, read in frame from the first base. V has 5 bases trimmed and J has 7 bases trimmed; junction bases matching no gene number 17. From the germline V gene, CDR1 is SGHVS and CDR2 is FNYEAQ.